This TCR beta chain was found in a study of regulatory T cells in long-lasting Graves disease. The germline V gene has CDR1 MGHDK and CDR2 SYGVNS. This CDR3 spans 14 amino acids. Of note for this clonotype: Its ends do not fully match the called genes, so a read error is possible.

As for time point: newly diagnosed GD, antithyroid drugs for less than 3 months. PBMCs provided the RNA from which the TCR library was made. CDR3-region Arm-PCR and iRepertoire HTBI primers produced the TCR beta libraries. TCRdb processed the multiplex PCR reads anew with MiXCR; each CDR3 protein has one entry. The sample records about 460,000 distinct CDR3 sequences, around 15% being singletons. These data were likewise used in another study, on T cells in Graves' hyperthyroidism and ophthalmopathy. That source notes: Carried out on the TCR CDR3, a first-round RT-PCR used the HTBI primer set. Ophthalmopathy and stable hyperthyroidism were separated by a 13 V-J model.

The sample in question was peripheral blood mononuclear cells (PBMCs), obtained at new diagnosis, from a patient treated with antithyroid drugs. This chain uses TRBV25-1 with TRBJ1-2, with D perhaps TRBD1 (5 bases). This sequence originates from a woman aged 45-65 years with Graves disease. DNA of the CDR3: TGTGACAGCAGTGAATTTGAGGGGATAGATGGCTACACCTTC. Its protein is CDSSEFEGIDGYTF.